This is a list of T cell receptor beta chains from one sample in a study of blood T cell repertoires in COVID-19. The table came from immunoSEQ multiplex PCR; TCRdb's copy has only in-frame clones and leaves some out. The sample includes roughly 26,000 clones, about 92% of them seen just once. The sample taken for sequencing was peripheral blood. The receptors were gathered from a human donor in a cohort sampled during active COVID-19. The CDR3 runs from the conserved cysteine through the conserved F or W. D genes are given only for firm matches. Only some rows state a clone size, as once, few, many or a class for expanded clones.

>TRBV18|TRBJ1-1|.|TRBD1
TGTGCCAGCTCACCATCATGGGGACAGACGAACACTGAAGCTTTCTTT
CASSPSWGQTNTEAFF
>TRBV30|TRBJ1-3|once|.
TGTGCCTGGAGTGTTTCGCAGGGAAGGACTGGAAACACCATATATTTT
CAWSVSQGRTGNTIYF
>TRBV6-5|TRBJ2-6|.|.
TGTGCCAGCAGTTATGGGCTCTCTGGGGCCAACGTCCTGACTTTC
CASSYGLSGANVLTF
>TRBV20-1|TRBJ1-6|.|.
TGCAGTGCTAGTCCCCGGGGGAGCTCCTATAATTCACCCCTCCACTTT
CSASPRGSSYNSPLHF
>TRBV12-5|TRBJ1-2|.|TRBD1
TGTGCTAGTGGTTTGGTACGCGGGACAGGGGGCGCGGGGAAGTATGGCTACACCTTC
CASGLVRGTGGAGKYGYTF
>TRBV18|TRBJ1-1|once|TRBD1
TGTGCCAGCTCACCACCTATGGGACAGGGCGCTGAAGCTTTCTTT
CASSPPMGQGAEAFF
>TRBV5-4|TRBJ2-5|.|TRBD2
TGTGCCAGCAGCTCCGAGGGGACGACTAGCGGGGGTCAAGAGACCCAGTACTTC
CASSSEGTTSGGQETQYF
>TRBV5-4|TRBJ2-1|few|TRBD1
TGTGCCAGCAGATCGGACAGGGACCTACGAAATGAGCAGTTCTTC
CASRSDRDLRNEQFF
>TRBV5-4|TRBJ1-4|.|TRBD1
TGTGCCAGCAGCGGGGACAGGGGCGAAAAACTGTTTTTT
CASSGDRGEKLFF
>TRBV4-1|TRBJ2-1|.|.
TGCGCCAGCAGCCAGCCGGGACAATCCTACAATGAGCAGTTCTTC
CASSQPGQSYNEQFF
>TRBV12-2|TRBJ2-1|.|.
TGTGCAAGTCGCTTCCGGTTGGAGGGAAGAGGCAGTGAGCAGTTCTTC
CASRFRLEGRGSEQFF
>TRBV11-2|TRBJ2-3|.|.
TGTGCCAGCAGCCTCCGGCAGGGGAGCACAGATACGCAGTATTTT
CASSLRQGSTDTQYF
>TRBV18|TRBJ2-5|.|TRBD1
TGTGCCAGCTCCCTCGGCCGGGACAGGGGAAAGTCCGGCGGAGAGACCCAGTACTTC
CASSLGRDRGKSGGETQYF
>TRBV29-1|TRBJ1-5|.|.
TGCAGCGTTGGACAGAAAGTTAATCAGCCCCAGCATTTT
CSVGQKVNQPQHF
>TRBV9|TRBJ1-5|.|.
TGTGCCAGCAGCAGCGGGCACTTCGCGGATCAGCCCCAGCATTTT
CASSSGHFADQPQHF
>TRBV6-6|TRBJ2-1|once|TRBD1
TGTGCCAGCAGTCATCCGGGACAGGGTTTAGTGGAGCAGTTCTTC
CASSHPGQGLVEQFF
>TRBV12-3/TRBV12-4|TRBJ2-5|.|.
TGTGCCAGCAGTTTTTCGGGTCGGGAGACCCAGTACTTC
CASSFSGRETQYF
>TRBV28|TRBJ2-5|once|TRBD2
TGTGCCAGCACCCCATGGGGGGGTAGGGGAGAGACCCAGTACTTC
CASTPWGGRGETQYF
>TRBV11-2|TRBJ1-4|.|TRBD1
TGTGCCAGCAGCACCCGACAGGGAGCGGCTGAAAAACTGTTTTTT
CASSTRQGAAEKLFF
>TRBV24-1|TRBJ2-3|.|.
TGTGCCACCAGTGATCGGCCTGGGGACTCCCCACTAGGGGATACGCAGTATTTT
CATSDRPGDSPLGDTQYF
>TRBV5-1|TRBJ1-2|once|.
TGCGCCAGCAGCTTGGCCTTTGGAGGGGCGGAGGGCTACACCTTC
CASSLAFGGAEGYTF
>TRBV10-1|TRBJ1-2|.|.
TGCGCCAGCAGTGAGTCGGTTGAGGACTATGGCTACACCTTC
CASSESVEDYGYTF
>TRBV27|TRBJ1-3|.|.
TGTGCCAGCAGTTTATCAGGGACTGCTGGAAACACCATATATTTT
CASSLSGTAGNTIYF
>TRBV12-3/TRBV12-4|TRBJ2-5|.|TRBD1
TGTGCCAGCAGACCGACAGGGTCAGAGACCCAGTACTTC
CASRPTGSETQYF
>TRBV6-5|TRBJ1-1|.|.
TGTGCCAGCAGGCAGGGTACAACTGAAGCTTTCTTT
CASRQGTTEAFF
>TRBV28|TRBJ2-3|.|TRBD2
TGTGCGAGTACTAGCGGGGGACTACTTAGCACAGATACGCAGTATTTT
CASTSGGLLSTDTQYF